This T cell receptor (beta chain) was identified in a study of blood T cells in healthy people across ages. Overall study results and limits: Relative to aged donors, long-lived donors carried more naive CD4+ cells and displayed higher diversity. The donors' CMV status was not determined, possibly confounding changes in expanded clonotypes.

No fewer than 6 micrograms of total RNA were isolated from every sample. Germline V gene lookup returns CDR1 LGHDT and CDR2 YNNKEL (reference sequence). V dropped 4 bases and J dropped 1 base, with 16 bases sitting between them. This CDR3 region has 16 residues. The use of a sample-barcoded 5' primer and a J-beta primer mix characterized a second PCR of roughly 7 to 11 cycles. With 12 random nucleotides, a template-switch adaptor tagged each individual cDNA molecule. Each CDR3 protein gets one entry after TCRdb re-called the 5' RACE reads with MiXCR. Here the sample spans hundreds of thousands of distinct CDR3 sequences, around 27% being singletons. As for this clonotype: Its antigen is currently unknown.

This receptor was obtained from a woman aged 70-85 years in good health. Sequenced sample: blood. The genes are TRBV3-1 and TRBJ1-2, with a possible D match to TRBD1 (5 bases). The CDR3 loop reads CASSPLGGTGNYGYTF. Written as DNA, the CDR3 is TGTGCCAGCAGCCCCCTGGGGGGTACCGGTAACTATGGCTACACCTTC. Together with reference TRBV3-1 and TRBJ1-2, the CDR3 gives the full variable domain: DTAVSQTPKYLVTQMGNDKSIKCEQNLGHDTMYWYKQDSKKFLKIMFSYNNKELIINETVPNRFSPKSPDKAHLNLHINSLELGDSAVYFCASSPLGGTGNYGYTFGSGTRLTVV.